One and the same sample provided the 18 T cell receptor beta chains below, sequenced in a study of T cell repertoires in cytomegalovirus infection. From the reads, TCRdb called clonotypes with MiXCR, one entry per CDR3 protein. The sample records roughly 320,000 distinct CDR3 sequences, roughly a tenth being singletons. What was sequenced was PBMCs. Receptor source: a human donor in good health (CMV status not recorded). Some clones in this sample may be carry-over from other donors' samples.

This clonotype was observed a handful of times. The chain combines TRBV15 with TRBJ2-5, with a tentative D call TRBD2 (6 bases). The V gene's germline CDR1 is LNHNV and CDR2 YYDKDF (reference sequence). Trimming shortened V by 1 base and J by 5 bases, and 14 bases separated the two germline ends. The CDR3 totals 15 residues. The CDR3 bases are TGTGCCACCAGCAGAGCGCCGGGACTCCAGGAGACCCAGTACTTC. Translated, it gives CATSRAPGLQETQYF. The full variable domain, in which reference TRBV15 and TRBJ2-5 provide the parts outside the CDR3, is DAMVIQNPRYQVTQFGKPVTLSCSQTLNHNVMYWYQQKSSQAPKLLFHYYDKDFNNEADTPDNFQSRRPNTSFCFLDIRSPGLGDTAMYLCATSRAPGLQETQYFGPGTRLLVL.

The rearrangement uses TRBV19 and TRBJ2-1; 8 bases map to TRBD1. Trimming took 5 bases from V and 1 from J; bases not matched to a gene: 4. This CDR3 has 15 residues. Germline V CDR1 and CDR2: LNHDA, SQIVND (reference sequence). DNA of the CDR3: TGTGCCAGTAGTCCCTGGACAGGGTCCTACAATGAGCAGTTCTTC. As protein: CASSPWTGSYNEQFF. Supplemented by reference TRBV19 and TRBJ2-1, the full variable domain reads DGGITQSPKYLFRKEGQNVTLSCEQNLNHDAMYWYRQDPGQGLRLIYYSQIVNDFQKGDIAEGYSVSREKKESFPLTVTSAQKNPTAFYLCASSPWTGSYNEQFFGPGTRLTVL.

This clonotype came up many times. V usage is TRBV29-1 and J usage is TRBJ1-2; no reliable D call. Germline CDR1 reads SQVTM; CDR2 reads ANQGSEA. V was trimmed by 0 bases and J by 4 bases, leaving 3 bases between them. This CDR3 spans 11 amino acids. The CDR3 DNA reads TGCAGCGTTGAAGATGCCTATGGCTACACCTTC. Encoded protein: CSVEDAYGYTF.

This clonotype was counted between two and nine times. The J gene is TRBJ1-1, the V gene TRBV29-1; D is undetermined. V was cut by 6 bases and J by 4 bases, with 21 bases left in between. CDR3 length: 15 amino acids. Germline lookup yields CDR1 SQVTM and CDR2 ANQGSEA. CDR3 in amino acids: CSVTFGVGSGTEAFF. DNA of the CDR3: TGCAGCGTAACGTTTGGCGTAGGGTCGGGCACTGAAGCTTTCTTT.

This clonotype was seen ten or more times. J is TRBJ1-2 and V is TRBV6-5; TRBD1 aligns across 12 bases. CDR1 and CDR2 (germline): MNHEY, SVGAGI. There are 17 residues in the CDR3. V was clipped by 1 base and J by 5 bases; unmatched bases: 8. The CDR3, as DNA: TGTGCCAGCAGTTACTTCTCCGGGACAGGGGGCGCGTATGGCTACACCTTC. Protein sequence: CASSYFSGTGGAYGYTF.

V usage is TRBV14 and J usage is TRBJ2-1; D might be TRBD2 (6 bases). The length of the CDR3 is 15 residues. Trimming left V 0 bases short and J 3 bases short, with 9 bases between. The germline V gene encodes CDR1 SGHDN and CDR2 FVKESK. The CDR3 region is CASSQDYGGYNEQFF. The CDR3 coding sequence is TGTGCCAGCAGCCAAGATTACGGGGGCTACAATGAGCAGTTCTTC.

A note on this clonotype: It may be a read error: a sequence one base away is much more abundant. This chain links TRBV6-5 with TRBJ2-6, with D possibly matching TRBD1 (5 bases). CDR3 length: 15 residues. From germline, CDR1 is MNHEY and CDR2 SVGAGI. CDR3: CASSYSVSGAKVLTF. The DNA of the CDR3 is TGTGCCAGCAGTTACTCGGTCTCTGGGGCCAAAGTCCTGACTTTC.

This clonotype was counted at least ten times. This chain connects TRBV12-3 or TRBV12-4 to TRBJ1-2; D might be TRBD1 (5 bases). This CDR3 comprises 14 residues. Trimming cost V 2 bases and J 5 bases, with 12 bases left between them. CDR3 in DNA: TGTGCCAGCAGTTTAATGACAGCCGGGTATGGCTACACCTTC. Amino acids: CASSLMTAGYGYTF.

This clonotype was seen at least ten times. The chain recombines TRBV2 with TRBJ1-3, with no clear D. Trimming shortened V by 3 bases and J by 9 bases, and 6 bases separated the two germline ends. CDR1 and CDR2 (germline): SNHLY, FYNNEI. The length of the CDR3 is 11 residues. CDR3 DNA sequence: TGTGCCAGCAGTGACGAACGCACCATATATTTT. Encoded protein: CASSDERTIYF.

The sample holds a few counts of this clonotype. This chain joins TRBV6-6 and TRBJ2-7; D unresolved. The V gene's germline CDR1 is MNHNY and CDR2 SVGAGI (reference sequence). The CDR3 is 10 residues long. Trimming took 7 bases from V and 6 from J, leaving 7 bases between them. As DNA, the CDR3 is TGTGCCAGCATGGGGTTCGAGCAGTACGTC. This codes for CASMGFEQYV.

This clonotype was observed many times. The V and J genes are TRBV29-1 and TRBJ2-3; D remains unclear. Trimming stripped 3 bases from V and 6 bases from J, with 7 bases between. Germline V gene data show CDR1 as SQVTM and CDR2 as ANQGSEA. The CDR3 extends over 11 amino acids. CDR3 residues: CSVDSFDTQYF. CDR3 sequence (DNA): TGCAGCGTTGATTCTTTCGATACGCAGTATTTT.

This clonotype was counted many times. The chain couples TRBV7-9 to TRBJ1-2; D is uncertain. In germline, CDR1 is SEHNR, CDR2 FQNEAQ (reference sequence). The CDR3 is 14 amino acids. V was shortened by 2 bases and J by 2 bases, with 9 bases between the two germline ends. In DNA, the CDR3 is TGTGCCAGCAGCTTAAACAGTGAGAACTATGGCTACACCTTC. Protein sequence: CASSLNSENYGYTF.

This clonotype was seen a few times. The chain uses TRBV6-2 or TRBV6-3 and TRBJ1-5; D not resolved. V lost 6 bases, J lost 3 bases, and 12 bases lay in between. Germline V gives CDR1 MNHEY, CDR2 SVGEGT. There are 14 residues in the CDR3. The CDR3: CASSYDTFNQPQHF. The CDR3 DNA reads TGTGCCAGCAGCTATGACACTTTCAATCAGCCCCAGCATTTT.

This chain connects TRBV20-1 to TRBJ2-5, with TRBD2 matching 9 bases. Germline V CDR1 and CDR2: DFQATT, SNEGSKA (reference sequence). There are 16 residues in the CDR3. The trim removed 1 base at V and 5 bases at J, leaving 11 bases unmatched. The CDR3, as DNA: TGCAGTGCTAGAGTAGCGGGGGCACCCTCCAGGGAGACCCAGTACTTC. Translation: CSARVAGAPSRETQYF.

The J gene is TRBJ2-2, the V gene TRBV7-3, with a possible D match to TRBD1 (5 bases). The V end was cut by 5 bases, the J end by 7 bases, with 17 bases between. This CDR3 is 15 amino acids long. Per germline, CDR1 SGHTA and CDR2 FQGTGA. CDR3 amino acids: CASSSSSGAGGELFF. The DNA of the CDR3 is TGTGCCAGCAGCAGCTCCTCTGGGGCCGGCGGGGAGCTGTTTTTT.

This clonotype came up many times. The chain recombines TRBV7-2 with TRBJ1-6; no firm D call. This CDR3 has 13 amino acids. Germline V CDR1 and CDR2: SGHTA, FQGNSA. Trimming took 5 bases from V and 4 from J, leaving 6 bases between them. CDR3 coding DNA: TGTGCCAGCAGCCCAGGTTATAATTCACCCCTCCACTTT. Translation gives CASSPGYNSPLHF.

Many counts were recorded for this clonotype. The chain combines TRBV10-2 with TRBJ2-7; D is possibly TRBD1 or TRBD2 (7 bases each). This CDR3 is 15 amino acids long. V lost 5 bases and J lost 2, with 16 bases in between. Germline V CDR1 and CDR2: WSHSY, SAAADI. CDR3 protein: CASSQDRAGAYEQYF. For the CDR3, the DNA is TGCGCCAGCAGTCAAGACAGGGCGGGGGCCTACGAGCAGTACTTC.

Regarding this clonotype: Just one base apart from a much larger clone, this may be a read error. The gene calls are TRBV20-1 and TRBJ2-3; D is possibly TRBD2 (6 bases). The germline CDR1 and CDR2 sequences are DFQATT and SNEGSKA (reference sequence). The V gene lost 4 bases and the J gene lost 5 bases, with 16 bases spanning the gap. This CDR3 has 14 amino acids. CDR3 sequence: CSATAGPWGDTQYF. The CDR3 DNA reads TGCAGTGCTACTGCGGGGCCTTGGGGAGATACGCAGTATTTT.